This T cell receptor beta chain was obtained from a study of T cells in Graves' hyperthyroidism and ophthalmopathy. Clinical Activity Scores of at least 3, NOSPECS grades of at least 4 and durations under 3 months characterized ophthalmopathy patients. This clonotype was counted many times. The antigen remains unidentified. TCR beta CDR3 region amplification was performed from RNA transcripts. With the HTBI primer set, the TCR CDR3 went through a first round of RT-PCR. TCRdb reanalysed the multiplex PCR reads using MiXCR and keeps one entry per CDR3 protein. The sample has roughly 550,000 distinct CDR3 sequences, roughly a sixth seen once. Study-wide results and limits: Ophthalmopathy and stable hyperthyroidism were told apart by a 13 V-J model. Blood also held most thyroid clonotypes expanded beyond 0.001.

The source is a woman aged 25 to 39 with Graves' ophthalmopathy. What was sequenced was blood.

The CDR3 sequence: CSAESGQFEQETQYF. Here the CDR3 DNA reads TGCAGTGCCGAATCGGGACAGTTCGAACAAGAGACCCAGTACTTC. The chain couples TRBV20-1 to TRBJ2-5, with TRBD1 identical over 7 bases. CDR1 is DFQATT, CDR2 SNEGSKA, per germline (reference sequence). V lost 6 bases and J lost 2; bases outside the gene matches: 12. The CDR3 contains 15 residues.